This entry concerns a single TCR beta chain. MiXCR, run by TCRdb on the 5' RACE reads, gives a single entry per CDR3 protein. The data show about 500,000 distinct CDR3 sequences, 14% seen once. This record comes from a study of identical twins. The CDR3 totals 14 residues. The ends were cut back, 3 bases at V and 7 bases at J, with 18 bases in the middle. Germline V gives CDR1 DFQATT, CDR2 SNEGSKA (reference sequence). The same specimen was also included in a second study, on yellow fever vaccine responses in identical twins.

The sample was CD4+ T cells sorted from blood. This chain joins TRBV20-1 and TRBJ1-1; maybe TRBD1 (5 bases). This receptor was taken from a woman in her late teens or twenties in good health. The CDR3 bases are TGCAGTGCTAGTTTAGGACGTGACAGCGGTGAAGCTTTCTTT. Protein product: CSASLGRDSGEAFF.